This is a list of T cell receptor beta chains from one sample in a study of metastatic and nonmetastatic thyroid tumors. TCRdb re-clonotyped the PCR reads through MiXCR. The sample lists roughly 58,000 clones; 4% to 5% were seen once. Sequenced: blood. Receptors originate from a female donor with papillary thyroid cancer or a benign thyroid nodule (not recorded which). Some clones in this sample may be carry-over from other donors' samples. Each CDR3 is given with its conserved first and last residue. A D gene is named only where the DNA matches it firmly. The listing skips clone size in some rows; elsewhere it reads once, few, many or a size class.

TRBJ2-5,TRBV18,TRBD1,few,CASSPYSGGAGETQYF,TGTGCCAGCTCACCCTATTCAGGGGGCGCAGGGGAGACCCAGTACTTC
TRBJ1-4,TRBV28,.,many,CASSSGAIEKLFF,TGTGCCAGCAGTTCCGGGGCGATTGAAAAACTGTTTTTT
TRBJ1-2,TRBV30,.,few,CAWSVGGAAYGYTF,TGTGCCTGGAGTGTGGGGGGCGCCGCCTATGGCTACACCTTC
TRBJ2-7,TRBV5-6,.,many,CASSLPLGEQYF,TGTGCCAGCAGCTTGCCCCTGGGGGAGCAGTACTTC
TRBJ2-2,TRBV5-6,.,many,CASSLGGNTGELFF,TGTGCCAGCAGCTTGGGGGGGAACACCGGGGAGCTGTTTTTT
TRBJ2-3,TRBV20-1,.,.,CSAGGHGHTDTQYF,TGCAGTGCAGGGGGGCATGGTCACACAGATACGCAGTATTTT
TRBJ1-2,TRBV10-3,.,few,CAISAEAGYGYTF,TGTGCCATCAGTGCTGAAGCGGGTTATGGCTACACCTTC
TRBJ2-2,TRBV3-1,.,many,CASSQPGDGELFF,TGTGCCAGCAGCCAGCCGGGAGACGGGGAGCTGTTTTTT
TRBJ2-2,TRBV12-3/TRBV12-4,.,few,CASRYYDGELFF,TGTGCCAGCAGGTACTACGACGGGGAGCTGTTTTTT
TRBJ1-6,TRBV7-7,.,few,CASSLSEGLPLHF,TGTGCTAGCAGCCTCTCCGAGGGCCTGCCCCTCCACTTT
TRBJ2-5,TRBV7-7,.,few,CALTQSFGETQYF,TGTGCCCTAACACAGTCATTTGGGGAGACCCAGTACTTC
TRBJ1-4,TRBV6-2/TRBV6-3,.,.,CASGTTGVVTNEKLFF,TGTGCCAGCGGGACAACAGGCGTCGTGACTAATGAAAAACTGTTTTTT
TRBJ1-1,TRBV19,.,many,CASTPPGRTNTEAFF,TGTGCCAGTACCCCCCCGGGGCGGACGAACACTGAAGCTTTCTTT
TRBJ1-2,TRBV5-6,TRBD1,many,CASSLRGQGMFNYGYTF,TGTGCCAGCAGCTTAAGGGGACAGGGGATGTTTAACTATGGCTACACCTTC
TRBJ1-5,TRBV7-2,TRBD1,many,CASSMDRGLGQPQHF,TGTGCCAGCAGCATGGACAGGGGGCTCGGGCAGCCCCAGCATTTT
TRBJ1-4,TRBV7-9,.,many,CASSPRGREEKLFF,TGTGCCAGCAGCCCACGGGGGCGAGAAGAAAAACTGTTTTTT
TRBJ2-3,TRBV24-1,TRBD2,many,CATSDPTSGSTDTQYF,TGTGCCACCAGTGACCCCACTAGCGGGAGCACAGATACGCAGTATTTT